There are a few counts of the clone carrying this T cell receptor beta chain. The CDR3 extends over 15 amino acids. The germline V and J ends were trimmed by 6 bases and 7 bases, with 21 bases remaining between them. The germline gives CDR1 MNHGY, CDR2 SAAAGT. The sample belongs to a study of sequential checkpoint blockade in melanoma. Treatment given: randomized to nivolumab then ipilimumab (arm A) or the reverse (arm B). Data came from immunoSEQ multiplex PCR; TCRdb stores just in-frame clones and leaves some out. This table has about 13,000 clones, 20% to 25% appearing once. The material sequenced was tumor tissue (inferred from file names), taken from a patient given nivolumab and ipilimumab in sequence. The receptor comes from a human donor with melanoma. J is TRBJ1-1 and V is TRBV6-8, with D perhaps TRBD1 (6 bases). The CDR3 here is CASSALRGGFGEAFF. Written as DNA, the CDR3 is TGTGCCAGCAGCGCCCTCCGAGGGGGTTTTGGTGAAGCTTTCTTT.